One T cell receptor (beta chain) is described in this entry. Its antigen target is currently unknown. Qualities for individual bases were not recorded, and no much larger clone is one base off. This entry is derived from a study of CD8+CD57+ T cells in acquired aplastic anemia (dated by TCRdb to the late 2010s). General notes on the study: DNA extracted from sorted CD4+ and CD8+ cells had a mean of around 3.3 ug, with a range of about 0.19 to 27.4 ug. CD8+CD57+ expansion was defined as frequency above the mean frequency observed in healthy subjects. General study outcomes and caveats: Roughly 30 CD8+ CDR3 sequences were shared between patients and controls but appeared highly expressed in patients and within their immunodominant clones. Patients and healthy controls showed no significant difference in CD8+ Simpson's diversity (P=0.060).

The CDR3, cysteine through phenylalanine, is 14 amino acids long. Only the CDR3 DNA is retained, 42 bases long and in frame from the first base. According to the germline V gene (reference sequence), CDR1 reads LGHDT and CDR2 reads YNNKEL. Trimmed from V: 8 bases; trimmed from J: 6 bases; junction bases lacking a gene match: 4. TCR beta VDJ combination and CDR3 sequence profiling used genomic DNA as the template. TCR repertoire sequencing was run on an Illumina HiSeq 2000. Per the source publication's procedure: TRBV/TRBJ rearrangement plots, CDR3 size and DJ length profiles, and Simpson's diversity index were used to assess repertoires. The most abundant DNA sequence in the deep sequencing data was defined as the immunodominant clone. CDR3 amino acid sequences were screened for sharing across subjects and compared with published repertoires and the VDJdb database. The public reads were reprocessed in TCRdb via fastp at Q25 and MiXCR, keeping in-frame beta chains. For every CDR3 protein sequence, its rows merge into one entry that carries the most common genes and DNA. None of the V and J calls come from the authors' own analysis; TCRdb made them. The sample table records around 430,000 distinct CDR3 sequences; under 40% of these occur just once. Less than 0.85% of the sample comes from the top ten.

Patients chosen for sequencing had shown expansion of CD8+CD57+ cells by flow cytometry. All patients had severe acquired aplastic anemia diagnosed by International Study of Aplastic Anemia and Agranulocytosis and Camitta criteria. No therapy had been received by the patients at the time of blood sampling. The study deep-sequenced TCR repertoires of sorted CD4+ and CD8+ blood T cells from severe aplastic anemia patients and healthy subjects. Patients were enrolled in the USA under clinicaltrials.gov protocols 00001620, 01623167, 00001397, 00071045, 00081523 and 00961064. Ficoll-Paque density gradient centrifugation was used to isolate peripheral blood mononuclear cells. Before DNA extraction, CD4+ and CD8+ T cells were sorted by FACS or by magnetic beads.

What was sequenced was sorted CD4+, CD8+, or CD8+CD57+ T cells (not recorded which) from PBMCs. The sequence derives from a human donor with aplastic anemia. The chain couples TRBV3-1 to TRBJ2-1; 13 middle bases align to TRBD2. The DNA is as follows: TGTGCCAGCTTACTAGCGGGGGGGGGCAATGAGCAGTTCTTC. This encodes CASLLAGGGNEQFF.